The rows below give T cell receptor beta chains drawn from one sample of a study of CD8 T cells in ankylosing spondylitis. TCRdb independently ran MiXCR on the 5' RACE reads; one entry per CDR3 protein. The top ten hold 3.5% of the sample, which has 250,000 to 350,000 distinct CDR3 sequences, roughly 20% seen once. The sequencing sample was made of blood, either unsorted or a sorted T cell fraction (not recorded which). Receptors were obtained from a female donor with ankylosing spondylitis or in good health (not recorded which). CDR3s include the opening cysteine and the closing phenylalanine or tryptophan. The order of the fields is J gene, V gene, clone size, CDR3 protein. Part of the rows lack a size; the others show once, few, many or a class for expanded clones.

>TRBJ2-5|TRBV7-6|NA
CASSLGQVGGTQYF
>TRBJ2-3|TRBV7-2|few
CAVRGADTQYF
>TRBJ2-1|TRBV2|NA
CASTRGGSHRRYEQFF
>TRBJ2-4|TRBV20-1|NA
CSAEGGGGNIQYF
>TRBJ2-3|TRBV5-1|few
CASSLTSGRADTQYF
>TRBJ2-1|TRBV12-3/TRBV12-4|many
CATKIAGGNEQFF
>TRBJ2-7|TRBV20-1|NA
CSAERLPAGGSRYEQYF
>TRBJ2-5|TRBV2|NA
CASSELAGGLETQYF
>TRBJ1-4|TRBV7-2|NA
CASSQTALNEKLFF
>TRBJ2-3|TRBV25-1|few
CASSRTSNTQYF